These 8 T cell receptor beta chains came from one sample sequenced in a study of shared clonotypes between healthy human individuals. Assay used: immunoSEQ multiplex PCR; TCRdb lists only in-frame clones, some missing. This repertoire shows about 2 million clones, about 95% found once; its top ten account for around 1%. Naivety among CD8 cells was defined by CD45RO negativity and positive CCR7 selection, thereby excluding terminally differentiated effector memory CD45RA+ cells. The sequencing input was naive CD8+ T cells sorted from blood. Source of these receptors: a man aged 18-30 years in good health.

The gene calls are TRBV5-6 and TRBJ1-1; maybe TRBD1 (5 bases). V was pared by 4 bases and J by 9 bases, with 22 bases between. CDR1 is SGHDT and CDR2 is YYEEEE in the germline V gene. CDR3 size: 15 residues. CDR3 coding DNA: TGTGCCAGCAGCCCTATTGGGGACGGCCTTCTGCAAGCTTTCTTT. It translates to CASSPIGDGLLQAFF.

The chain combines TRBV7-9 with TRBJ1-6, with D unresolved. The CDR3 totals 16 residues. The V end was cut by 2 bases, the J end by 8 bases, with 16 bases between. The germline gives CDR1 SEHNR, CDR2 FQNEAQ (reference sequence). CDR3: CASSLFPSGVDSPLHF. CDR3 nucleotides: TGTGCCAGCAGCTTATTTCCGTCTGGGGTGGATTCACCCCTCCACTTT.

The gene calls are TRBV4-3 and TRBJ2-1; 8 positions match TRBD2. The junction had 9 bases not matched to a gene; V was cut back by 0 bases and J by 5 bases. The germline V gene encodes CDR1 LGHNA and CDR2 YSLEER. The CDR3 length is 17 residues. CDR3 nucleotide sequence: TGCGCCAGCAGCCAAGATGTCGTAGCGGGAAGCGACAATGAGCAGTTCTTC. Its protein product is CASSQDVVAGSDNEQFF.

J is TRBJ2-7 and V is TRBV2, with D uncertain. CDR3 length: 16 residues. V dropped 0 bases and J dropped 3 bases, with 15 bases sitting between them. The germline V gene has CDR1 SNHLY and CDR2 FYNNEI. In nucleotides, the CDR3 is TGTGCCAGCAGTGAAGCTGACGCAGCGAAGATCTACGAGCAGTACTTC. Its protein is CASSEADAAKIYEQYF.

The CDR3 nucleotides read TGCGCCAGCAGCCAAAACTGGGCCGGGACAGCCCACGAGCAGTACTTC. It codes for CASSQNWAGTAHEQYF. The chain links TRBV4-3 to TRBJ2-7; 7 bases align to TRBD1. The V and J ends lost 2 bases and 5 bases, in that order; junction bases with no gene match: 12. Looked up from germline, CDR1 is LGHNA and CDR2 is YSLEER. The CDR3 is 16 amino acids.

The chain links TRBV2 to TRBJ2-5; TRBD2 matches at 13 bases. Germline trimming cut 8 bases from V and 0 bases from J; bases unmatched to any gene: 3. The CDR3 extends over 15 amino acids. Germline CDR1 and CDR2: SNHLY and FYNNEI. CDR3 bases: TGTGCCAGCGGGGGACTAGCGGGGAACCAAGAGACCCAGTACTTC. It specifies CASGGLAGNQETQYF.

This clone was detected only once. The identical CDR3 is also encoded by other nucleotide sequences in the sample. The chain is built from TRBV27 and TRBJ2-6, with unresolved D. The CDR3 has 13 amino acids. V was shortened by 2 bases and J by 4 bases, with 3 bases between the two germline ends. From germline, CDR1 is MNHEY and CDR2 SMNVEV (reference sequence). The CDR3 loop is CASSLGGANVLTF. The CDR3 DNA sequence: TGTGCCAGCAGTTTAGGCGGGGCCAACGTCCTGACTTTC.

This chain joins TRBV27 and TRBJ2-7; a weak D match, TRBD1 (5 bases). Germline V gene lookup returns CDR1 MNHEY and CDR2 SMNVEV (reference sequence). The ends were cut back, 4 bases at V and 7 bases at J, with 14 bases in the middle. The CDR3 is 13 amino acids. CDR3 nucleotide sequence: TGTGCCAGCAGTTACGACAGTTTTCGGGAGCAGTACTTC. Its protein is CASSYDSFREQYF.